Each of the 20 T cell receptor beta chains below was sequenced from the same sample in a study of T cell responses to AZD1222 COVID-19 vaccine. Only in-frame clones appear in the TCRdb table, and some are missing; sequencing was by immunoSEQ multiplex PCR. The profile shows over 130,000 clones, around 94% of them singletons. Material: peripheral blood, obtained on day 0 of AZD1222 vaccination. The receptors derive from an adult in good health.

This clone was recorded only once. The rearrangement uses TRBV20-1 and TRBJ2-7, with D possibly TRBD2 on 5 matching bases. This CDR3 contains 11 residues. Germline CDR1 and CDR2: DFQATT and SNEGSKA (reference sequence). V lost 7 bases, J lost 5 bases, and 12 bases lay in between. CDR3 DNA sequence: TGCAGTGTCGCCGTGGAGGACGAGCAGTACGTC. Translation: CSVAVEDEQYV.

This clone was counted only a few times. CDR3 loop: CASSVTIEQFF. In DNA, the CDR3 is TGTGCCAGCAGCGTAACTATTGAGCAGTTCTTC. The genes are TRBV7-2 and TRBJ2-1; D gene uncertain. CDR1 and CDR2 from the germline V gene are SGHTA and FQGNSA. The length of the CDR3 is 11 residues. Trimming shortened V by 5 bases and J by 9 bases, and 8 bases separated the two germline ends.

J is TRBJ2-1 and V is TRBV18; 7 bases are a match to TRBD2. This CDR3 comprises 13 residues. Germline lookup yields CDR1 KGHSH and CDR2 LQKENI. V trimming: 3 bases; J trimming: 8 bases; junction bases outside the gene matches: 4. The chain's CDR3 is CASSPASGDEQFF. CDR3 DNA sequence: TGTGCCAGCTCACCGGCAAGCGGGGATGAGCAGTTCTTC.

This clone has just one count. The CDR3 DNA follows: TGTGCCAGCAGTTTCACCGGGACTTTCGACATTCAGTACTTC. Translation: CASSFTGTFDIQYF. The chain carries TRBV7-8 and TRBJ2-4, with D possibly being TRBD2 (6 bases). The CDR3 covers 14 residues. Germline loops: CDR1 SGHVS, CDR2 FQNEAQ. The germline V and J ends were trimmed by 6 bases and 8 bases, with 17 bases remaining between them.

The chain has TRBV7-8 and TRBJ2-1; D uncertain. Trimming took off 0 bases at V and 4 bases at J, with 4 bases between the two ends. There are 13 residues in the CDR3. From germline, CDR1 is SGHVS and CDR2 FQNEAQ. As DNA, the CDR3 is TGTGCCAGCAGCTTAGCGCGGTACAATGAGCAGTTCTTC. It encodes CASSLARYNEQFF. The full variable domain, rest sourced from reference TRBV7-8 and TRBJ2-1, is GAGVSQSPRYKVAKRGQDVALRCDPISGHVSLFWYQQALGQGPEFLTYFQNEAQLDKSGLPSDRFFAERPEGSVSTLKIQRTQQEDSAVYLCASSLARYNEQFFGPGTRLTVL.

The chain carries TRBV5-1 and TRBJ1-4, with D possibly being TRBD1 (6 bases). Trimming left V 4 bases short and J 7 bases short, with 17 bases between. Per the germline V gene, CDR1 is SGHRS and CDR2 is YFSETQ. The CDR3 has 15 residues. The CDR3 DNA reads TGCGCCAGCAGCGGTCAGGGGAGTGAGCGTGAAAAACTGTTTTTT. The encoded protein is CASSGQGSEREKLFF. The entire variable domain, with the rest obtained from reference TRBV5-1 and TRBJ1-4, is as follows: KAGVTQTPRYLIKTRGQQVTLSCSPISGHRSVSWYQQTPGQGLQFLFEYFSETQRNKGNFPGRFSGRQFSNSRSEMNVSTLELGDSALYLCASSGQGSEREKLFFGSGTQLSVL.

The V call is TRBV19, the J call TRBJ2-1; D may be TRBD1 (5 bases). The CDR3 spans 16 residues. The germline CDR1 and CDR2 sequences are LNHDA and SQIVND (reference sequence). Between the trimmed V and J ends, which lost 3 bases and 7 bases, there was a span of 19 bases. Written as DNA, the CDR3 is TGTGCCAGTAGTATCGCCTCTAGGGGCTTTAATAATGAGCAGTTCTTC. Its protein product is CASSIASRGFNNEQFF.

J is TRBJ2-7 and V is TRBV7-2; 9 bases are shared with TRBD2. After removal of 0 bases from V and 1 base from J, the junction contained 4 bases not matched to a gene. CDR3 size: 16 residues. Per the germline V gene, CDR1 is SGHTA and CDR2 is FQGNSA. The CDR3 loop is CASSLARLAVSYEQYV. CDR3 sequence (DNA): TGTGCCAGCAGCTTAGCTCGACTAGCGGTATCCTACGAGCAGTACGTC.

V and J are TRBV11-2 and TRBJ2-5, with TRBD1 matching over 9 bases. Germline values: CDR1 SGHAT, CDR2 FQNNGV. V was pared by 4 bases and J by 4 bases, with 7 bases of the junction left unmatched. The CDR3 contains 15 residues. CDR3 DNA: TGTGCCAGCAGCTCTGGGGACAGGGAGGGAGAGACCCAGTACTTC. Translating gives CASSSGDREGETQYF.

The V and J genes are TRBV5-4 and TRBJ2-3, with 10 bases identical to TRBD2. Trimming took 3 bases from V and 4 from J; bases not matched to a gene: 5. CDR3 size: 15 residues. Germline V CDR1 and CDR2: SGHNT, YYREEE (reference sequence). CDR3 bases: TGTGCCAGCAGCTCCCTAGCGGGAGTGTCAGATACGCAGTATTTT. Its protein product is CASSSLAGVSDTQYF. Filled out from reference TRBV5-4 and TRBJ2-3, the complete variable domain reads ETGVTQSPTHLIKTRGQQVTLRCSSQSGHNTVSWYQQALGQGPQFIFQYYREEENGRGNFPPRFSGLQFPNYSSELNVNALELDDSALYLCASSSLAGVSDTQYFGPGTRLTVL.

V and J are TRBV19 and TRBJ2-6; 10 bases agree with TRBD1. The CDR3 runs 19 residues. In germline, CDR1 is LNHDA, CDR2 SQIVND (reference sequence). With V trimmed by 10 bases and J by 0 bases, 15 bases remained unmatched. The CDR3 region is CATLGGTGTGASGANVLTF. CDR3 DNA: TGTGCCACCTTAGGGGGGACCGGGACAGGGGCCTCTGGGGCCAACGTCCTGACTTTC.

The chain employs TRBV4-2 and TRBJ2-1, with 12 positions matching TRBD2. This CDR3 spans 17 amino acids. CDR1 LGHNA and CDR2 YNFKEQ come from the germline V gene. J was trimmed by 7 bases and V by 4 bases; bases with no gene match: 11. The DNA for the CDR3 is TGTGCCAGCAGCCTACGACTGACTAGCGGGGGTGGAAATGAGCAGTTCTTC. This encodes CASSLRLTSGGGNEQFF.

This sequence joins TRBV19 and TRBJ2-3; D gene unclear. V lost 2 bases, J lost 7 bases, and 7 bases lay in between. CDR3 length: 12 amino acids. Germline CDR1 and CDR2: LNHDA and SQIVND (reference sequence). CDR3 nucleotide sequence: TGTGCCAGTAGTATACAAGGGAATACGCAGTATTTT. Protein: CASSIQGNTQYF. Variable domain in full (rest from reference TRBV19 and TRBJ2-3): DGGITQSPKYLFRKEGQNVTLSCEQNLNHDAMYWYRQDPGQGLRLIYYSQIVNDFQKGDIAEGYSVSREKKESFPLTVTSAQKNPTAFYLCASSIQGNTQYFGPGTRLTVL.

The chain recombines TRBV2 with TRBJ1-6; D unresolved. V dropped 3 bases and J dropped 10 bases, with 22 bases sitting between them. CDR1 SNHLY and CDR2 FYNNEI come from the germline V gene. The CDR3 is made up of 17 amino acids. The CDR3 DNA sequence: TGTGCCAGCAGTGATATGGTAGGGCCACGGCTGGGGTCACCCCTCCACTTT. Translation gives CASSDMVGPRLGSPLHF.

This chain connects TRBV30 to TRBJ1-4, with D perhaps TRBD1 (6 bases). This CDR3 has 13 residues. Germline CDR1 is GTSNPN and CDR2 is SVGIG (reference sequence). V was shortened by 2 bases and J by 6 bases, with 10 bases between the two germline ends. CDR3 amino acids: CAWSRGEDEKLFF. The CDR3 DNA is TGTGCCTGGAGTAGGGGGGAAGATGAAAAACTGTTTTTT.

This clone has more than one count but fewer than ten. V and J are TRBV7-9 and TRBJ1-6; D ambiguous. Germline values: CDR1 SEHNR, CDR2 FQNEAQ (reference sequence). CDR3 size: 12 residues. V lost 0 bases and J lost 10, with 4 bases in between. This CDR3 is CASSLAGSPLHF. Written as DNA, the CDR3 is TGTGCCAGCAGCTTAGCGGGCTCACCCCTCCACTTT.

In the case of this clone: Other DNA sequences in this sample translate to the same CDR3. J is TRBJ1-3 and V is TRBV12-3 or TRBV12-4; D call uncertain. V lost 6 bases to trimming and J lost 2 bases, with 5 bases between them. This CDR3 has 12 residues. The CDR3 DNA follows: TGTGCCAGCAGCTTCGCTGGAAACACCATATATTTT. Its protein is CASSFAGNTIYF.

The rearrangement uses TRBV11-2 and TRBJ2-1; D unresolved. Germline V lookup: CDR1 SGHAT, CDR2 FQNNGV. This CDR3 comprises 15 residues. Trimming cost V 1 base and J 4 bases, with 11 bases left between them. In nucleotides, the CDR3 is TGTGCCAGCAGCTTAGTAATAGGCGGTTACAATGAGCAGTTCTTC. Protein: CASSLVIGGYNEQFF.

A single count supports this clone. The genes are TRBV2 and TRBJ1-1; D unclear. CDR3 length: 14 residues. Germline V gene data show CDR1 as SNHLY and CDR2 as FYNNEI. Trimming shortened V by 7 bases and J by 5 bases, and 17 bases separated the two germline ends. The chain's CDR3 is CASTYQPIGTEAFF. The CDR3 bases are TGTGCCAGCACCTATCAACCCATTGGTACTGAAGCTTTCTTT.

CDR3 nucleotide sequence: TGTGCCAGCAGCATGGGACAGGGAGCGAGGGAGCAGTATTTT. The encoded protein is CASSMGQGAREQYF. This chain uses TRBV7-8 with TRBJ2-3; 9 bases map to TRBD1. Germline V gives CDR1 SGHVS, CDR2 FQNEAQ. J lost 11 bases, V lost 5 bases, and 11 bases had no gene match. This CDR3 has 14 residues.